The 5 T cell receptor beta chains in this list originate from one sample, sequenced in a study of T-cell reconstitution after alpha-beta-depleted transplantation in children. Library preparation (for TCRbeta) was performed with unique molecular identifiers. TCRdb fed the PCR reads into MiXCR, producing one record per CDR3 protein. The sample includes about 980,000 distinct CDR3 sequences, about 30% seen only once; the top ten take about 28%. The specimen comprised PBMCs, mostly from graft donor cells, sampled 360 days after TCRalphabeta/CD19-depleted stem cell transplant. Receptors originate from a boy younger than two who had a stem cell transplant for SCID, so the T cells may come from the graft donor.

The J gene is TRBJ2-1, the V gene TRBV5-5; the match to TRBD1 covers 8 bases. V gave up 4 bases and J gave up 7 bases; unmatched junction bases: 10. The germline V gene has CDR1 SGHKS and CDR2 YYEKEE (reference sequence). The CDR3 length is 15 residues. The CDR3 sequence: CASSRDRLGANEQFF. The CDR3 nucleotides are TGTGCCAGCAGCAGGGACAGGCTGGGGGCGAATGAGCAGTTCTTC. Full variable domain (remainder filled in from reference TRBV5-5 and TRBJ2-1): DAGVTQSPTHLIKTRGQQVTLRCSPISGHKSVSWYQQVLGQGPQFIFQYYEKEERGRGNFPDRFSARQFPNYSSELNVNALLLGDSALYLCASSRDRLGANEQFFGPGTRLTVL.

V is TRBV6-1 and J is TRBJ1-2; a weak D match, TRBD1 (5 bases). The CDR3 has 15 amino acids. CDR1 and CDR2 (germline): MNHNS, SASEGT. V dropped 5 bases and J dropped 8 bases, with 21 bases sitting between them. The CDR3 spells CASSPLEGRKGGYTF. CDR3 DNA sequence: TGTGCCAGCAGTCCCCTGGAGGGGCGCAAGGGGGGCTACACCTTC.

Only a few counts were recorded for this clonotype. The chain employs TRBV4-1 and TRBJ2-5; 7 nucleotides match TRBD1. CDR1 is MGHRA and CDR2 is YSYEKL in the germline V gene. V lost 1 base to trimming and J lost 2 bases; unmatched junction nucleotides: 4. The CDR3 is 15 residues long. CDR3: CASSQAGGGQETQYF. The CDR3 DNA reads TGCGCCAGCAGCCAAGCAGGGGGTGGGCAAGAGACCCAGTACTTC.

This clonotype has ten or more counts. The chain couples TRBV5-1 to TRBJ2-7; 8 nucleotides align to TRBD2. Germline CDR1 reads SGHRS; CDR2 reads YFSETQ. V dropped 3 bases and J dropped 6; count of bases not matched to a gene: 5. The CDR3 has 13 amino acids. The CDR3 DNA reads TGCGCCAGCAGCTCCGCCGGGGGGGTCGAGCAGTACTTC. The encoded protein is CASSSAGGVEQYF.

J is TRBJ2-3 and V is TRBV12-3 or TRBV12-4; possible D gene TRBD2, 5 bases. CDR3 length: 13 amino acids. Trimming stripped 10 bases from V and 2 bases from J, with 13 bases between. The CDR3 sequence: CAIQTGVTDTQYF. The CDR3, as DNA: TGTGCCATACAAACCGGGGTCACAGATACGCAGTATTTT.